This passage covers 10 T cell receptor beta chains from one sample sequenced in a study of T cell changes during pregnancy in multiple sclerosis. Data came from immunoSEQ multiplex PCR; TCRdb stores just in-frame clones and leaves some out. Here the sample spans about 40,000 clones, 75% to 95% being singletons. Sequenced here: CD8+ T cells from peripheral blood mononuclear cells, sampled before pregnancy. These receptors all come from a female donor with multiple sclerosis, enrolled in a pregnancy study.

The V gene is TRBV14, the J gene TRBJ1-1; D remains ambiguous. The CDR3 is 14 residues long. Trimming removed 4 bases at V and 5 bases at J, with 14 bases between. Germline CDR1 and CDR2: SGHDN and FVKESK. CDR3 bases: TGTGCCAGCAGCCGATACACGGGAAGGACTGAAGCTTTCTTT. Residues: CASSRYTGRTEAFF.

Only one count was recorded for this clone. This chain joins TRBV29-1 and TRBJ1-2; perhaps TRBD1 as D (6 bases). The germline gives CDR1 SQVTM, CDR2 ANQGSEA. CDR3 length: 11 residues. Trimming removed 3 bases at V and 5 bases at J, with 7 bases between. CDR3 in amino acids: CSVEGAYGYTF. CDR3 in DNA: TGCAGCGTTGAGGGGGCTTATGGCTACACCTTC.

The CDR3 DNA reads as TGTGCCAGCAGCCCTCTAGCGGGAGGGCTGGATACGCAGTATTTT. Translated: CASSPLAGGLDTQYF. The J gene is TRBJ2-3, the V gene TRBV7-3; TRBD2 aligns across 12 bases. V lost 5 bases and J lost 6; bases outside the gene matches: 6. CDR3 length: 15 residues. Germline V CDR1 and CDR2: SGHTA, FQGTGA.

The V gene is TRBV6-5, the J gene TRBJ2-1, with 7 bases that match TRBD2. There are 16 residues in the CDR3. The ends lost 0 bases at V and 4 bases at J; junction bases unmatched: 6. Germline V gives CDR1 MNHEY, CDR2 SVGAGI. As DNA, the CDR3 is TGTGCCAGCAGTTACTCCACTAGCGAAGATTACAATGAGCAGTTCTTC. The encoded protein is CASSYSTSEDYNEQFF.

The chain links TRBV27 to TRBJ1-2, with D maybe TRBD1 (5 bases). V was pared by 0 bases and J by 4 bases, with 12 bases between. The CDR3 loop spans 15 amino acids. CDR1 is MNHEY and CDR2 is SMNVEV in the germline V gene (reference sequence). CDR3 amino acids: CASSLSRSGIYGYTF. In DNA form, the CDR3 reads TGTGCCAGCAGTTTATCGAGGTCAGGGATCTATGGCTACACCTTC.

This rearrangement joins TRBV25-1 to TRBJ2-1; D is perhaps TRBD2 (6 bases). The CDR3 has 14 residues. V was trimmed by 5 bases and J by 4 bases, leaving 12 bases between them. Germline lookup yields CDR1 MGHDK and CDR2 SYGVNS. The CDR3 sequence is CASSFPGRYNEQFF. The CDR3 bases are TGTGCCAGCAGTTTCCCAGGGAGGTACAATGAGCAGTTCTTC.

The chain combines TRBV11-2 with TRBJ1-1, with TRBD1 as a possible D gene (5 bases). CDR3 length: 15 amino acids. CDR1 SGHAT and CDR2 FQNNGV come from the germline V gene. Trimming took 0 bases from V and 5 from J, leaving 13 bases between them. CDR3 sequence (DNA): TGTGCCAGCAGCTTAGATCTGGGGACTGGAACTGAAGCTTTCTTT. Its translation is CASSLDLGTGTEAFF.

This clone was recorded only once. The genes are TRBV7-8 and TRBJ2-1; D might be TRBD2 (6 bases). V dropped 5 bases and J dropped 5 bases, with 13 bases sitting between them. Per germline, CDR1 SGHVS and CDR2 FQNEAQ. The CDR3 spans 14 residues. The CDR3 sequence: CASSPPGTDNEQFF. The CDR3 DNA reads TGTGCCAGCAGCCCGCCCGGGACTGACAATGAGCAGTTCTTC. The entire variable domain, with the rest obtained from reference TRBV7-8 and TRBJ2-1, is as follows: GAGVSQSPRYKVAKRGQDVALRCDPISGHVSLFWYQQALGQGPEFLTYFQNEAQLDKSGLPSDRFFAERPEGSVSTLKIQRTQQEDSAVYLCASSPPGTDNEQFFGPGTRLTVL.

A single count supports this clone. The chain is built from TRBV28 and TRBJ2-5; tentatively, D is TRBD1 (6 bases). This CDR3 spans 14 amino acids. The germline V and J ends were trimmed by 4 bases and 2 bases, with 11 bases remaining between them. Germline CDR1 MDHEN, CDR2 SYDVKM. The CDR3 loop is CASSSRQAQETQYF. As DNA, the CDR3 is TGTGCCAGCAGTTCCAGACAGGCACAAGAGACCCAGTACTTC. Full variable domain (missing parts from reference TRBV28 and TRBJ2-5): DVKVTQSSRYLVKRTGEKVFLECVQDMDHENMFWYRQDPGLGLRLIYFSYDVKMKEKGDIPEGYSVSREKKERFSLILESASTNQTSMYLCASSSRQAQETQYFGPGTRLLVL.

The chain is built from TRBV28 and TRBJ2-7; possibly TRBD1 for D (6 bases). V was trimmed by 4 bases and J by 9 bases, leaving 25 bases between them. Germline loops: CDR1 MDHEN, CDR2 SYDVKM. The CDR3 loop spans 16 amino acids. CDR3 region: CASSSPDSPRWIVQYF. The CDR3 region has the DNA TGTGCCAGCAGTTCCCCGGACAGTCCCCGATGGATTGTGCAGTACTTC.